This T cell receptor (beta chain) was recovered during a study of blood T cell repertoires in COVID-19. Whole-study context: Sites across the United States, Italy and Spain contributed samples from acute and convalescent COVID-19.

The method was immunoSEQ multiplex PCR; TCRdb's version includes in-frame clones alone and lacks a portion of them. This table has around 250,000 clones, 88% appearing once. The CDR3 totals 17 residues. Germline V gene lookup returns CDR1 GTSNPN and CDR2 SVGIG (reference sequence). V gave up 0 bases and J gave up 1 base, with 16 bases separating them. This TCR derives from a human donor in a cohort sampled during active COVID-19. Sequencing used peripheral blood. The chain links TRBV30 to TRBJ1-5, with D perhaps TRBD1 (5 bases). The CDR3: CAWSVPRSGESNQPQHF. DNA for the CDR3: TGTGCCTGGAGTGTACCCCGTTCGGGGGAGAGCAATCAGCCCCAGCATTTT. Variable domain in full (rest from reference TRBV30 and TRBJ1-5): SQTIHQWPATLVQPVGSPLSLECTVEGTSNPNLYWYRQAAGRGLQLLFYSVGIGQISSEVPQNLSASRPQDRQFILSSKKLLLSDSGFYLCAWSVPRSGESNQPQHFGDGTRLSIL.